The following is a TCR beta chain sequence with its context. The sample is drawn from a study of cytomegalovirus exposure and HLA in healthy donors. The CDR3 loop spans 16 amino acids. From germline, CDR1 is SGHTS and CDR2 YDEGEE. V lost 4 bases and J 0 bases, leaving 11 bases between the germline ends. Both 60 Vbeta primers and 13 Jbeta primers went into the PCR. Data came from immunoSEQ multiplex PCR; TCRdb stores just in-frame clones and leaves some out. This sample has around 100,000 clones, with 65% found just once. This TCR came from a man in his thirties or forties in good health and CMV-seropositive. What was sequenced was PBMCs. The chain carries TRBV5-8 and TRBJ1-6; D gene unclear. CDR3 DNA: TGTGCCAGCAGCACAAAAGGAGGCTCCTATAATTCACCCCTCCACTTT. This codes for CASSTKGGSYNSPLHF.